Each of the 23 T cell receptor beta chains below was sequenced from the same sample in a study of identical twins. TCRdb fed the 5' RACE reads into MiXCR, producing one record per CDR3 protein. Among hundreds of thousands of distinct CDR3 sequences, over 8.5% were seen once, and the ten largest hold around 0.95%. These data also featured in a second study, about yellow fever vaccine responses in identical twins.

The sequenced material came from PBMCs. The receptors originated from a woman aged 18-29 years in good health.

This clonotype turned up a few times. This rearrangement joins TRBV29-1 to TRBJ2-1; maybe TRBD2 (5 bases). Germline-derived CDR1 and CDR2 are SQVTM and ANQGSEA. The CDR3 contains 11 residues. V was shortened by 7 bases and J by 7 bases, with 11 bases between the two germline ends. The CDR3 bases are TGCAGCGCCCCGGGAAGAAATGAGCAGTTCTTC. Translation gives CSAPGRNEQFF.

CDR3 DNA: TGTGCCAGCAGCGTACAATTGGCCCAGGGACGTTACGAGCAGTACTTC. This gives the protein CASSVQLAQGRYEQYF. The genes are TRBV16 and TRBJ2-7, with D perhaps assigned TRBD1 or TRBD2 (5 bases each). The CDR3 has 16 residues. The V gene lost 5 bases and the J gene lost 4 bases, with 21 bases spanning the gap. The germline V gene encodes CDR1 KGHSY and CDR2 FQNENV.

A few counts support this clonotype. This chain links TRBV19 with TRBJ1-2; D perhaps matches TRBD1 (6 bases). The germline V gene has CDR1 LNHDA and CDR2 SQIVND (reference sequence). The CDR3 is made up of 15 amino acids. Trimming pared 5 bases from V and 3 bases from J, leaving 16 bases between. This CDR3 reads CASSETQGFHYGYTF. The CDR3 DNA is TGTGCCAGTAGTGAGACACAGGGTTTTCACTATGGCTACACCTTC. The entire variable domain, with the rest obtained from reference TRBV19 and TRBJ1-2, is as follows: DGGITQSPKYLFRKEGQNVTLSCEQNLNHDAMYWYRQDPGQGLRLIYYSQIVNDFQKGDIAEGYSVSREKKESFPLTVTSAQKNPTAFYLCASSETQGFHYGYTFGSGTRLTVV.

The chain has TRBV5-5 and TRBJ1-2; TRBD1 aligns across 8 bases. The germline gives CDR1 SGHKS, CDR2 YYEKEE (reference sequence). This CDR3 has 15 residues. The ends lost 0 bases at V and 4 bases at J; junction bases unmatched: 5. The CDR3 loop reads CASSLEGQALYGYTF. CDR3 bases: TGTGCCAGCAGCTTGGAGGGACAGGCGCTCTATGGCTACACCTTC.

V usage is TRBV28 and J usage is TRBJ1-5; D ambiguous. From germline, CDR1 is MDHEN and CDR2 SYDVKM. The CDR3 consists of 15 residues. The ends were cut back, 6 bases at V and 4 bases at J, with 16 bases in the middle. CDR3 region: CASRLKAGRNQPQHF. In DNA, the CDR3 is TGTGCCAGCAGACTTAAAGCGGGGAGGAATCAGCCCCAGCATTTT. Combining the CDR3 with reference TRBV28 and TRBJ1-5 gives the whole variable domain DVKVTQSSRYLVKRTGEKVFLECVQDMDHENMFWYRQDPGLGLRLIYFSYDVKMKEKGDIPEGYSVSREKKERFSLILESASTNQTSMYLCASRLKAGRNQPQHFGDGTRLSIL.

This clonotype showed up just a few times. V is TRBV18 and J is TRBJ2-5; tentative D call: TRBD1 (6 bases). The CDR3 sequence is 12 residues long. Germline loops: CDR1 KGHSH, CDR2 LQKENI. V was pared by 8 bases and J by 2 bases, with 9 bases between. The CDR3: CASQGQQETQYF. The CDR3 DNA is TGTGCCAGCCAAGGACAGCAAGAGACCCAGTACTTC.

The gene calls are TRBV5-5 and TRBJ2-5; maybe TRBD2 (5 bases). The CDR3 runs 15 residues. Per germline, CDR1 SGHKS and CDR2 YYEKEE (reference sequence). V shed 4 bases and J shed 4 bases, with 17 bases lying between them. The CDR3 spells CASSRTGAVAETQYF. Here the CDR3 DNA reads TGTGCCAGCAGCCGGACCGGAGCGGTCGCAGAGACCCAGTACTTC.

This clonotype was counted between two and nine times. V and J are TRBV5-1 and TRBJ2-2; 8 bases align to TRBD2. The CDR3 is made up of 17 amino acids. V dropped 0 bases and J dropped 5; count of bases not matched to a gene: 9. Germline V gives CDR1 SGHRS, CDR2 YFSETQ. Here the CDR3 reads CASSLVPAGVITGELFF. CDR3 nucleotides: TGCGCCAGCAGCTTGGTTCCAGCGGGAGTCATAACCGGGGAGCTGTTTTTT. Filled out from reference TRBV5-1 and TRBJ2-2, the complete variable domain reads KAGVTQTPRYLIKTRGQQVTLSCSPISGHRSVSWYQQTPGQGLQFLFEYFSETQRNKGNFPGRFSGRQFSNSRSEMNVSTLELGDSALYLCASSLVPAGVITGELFFGEGSRLTVL.

This clonotype appeared many times. The rearrangement uses TRBV12-3 or TRBV12-4 and TRBJ2-7; TRBD2 matches at 9 bases. J gave up 1 base and V 3 bases, and 22 bases lay outside the gene matches. The CDR3 length is 21 residues. The DNA of the CDR3 is TGTGCCAGCAGTTTCAGAGGGGTTCTAGCGGGGAACCTCTTCCGGTCCTACGAGCAGTACTTC. This sequence encodes CASSFRGVLAGNLFRSYEQYF.

The chain has TRBV7-2 and TRBJ2-5; a weak D match, TRBD2 (6 bases). CDR1 and CDR2 from the germline V gene are SGHTA and FQGNSA. The CDR3 sequence is 17 residues long. The V and J ends lost 4 bases and 5 bases respectively, with 23 bases between them. The CDR3 protein is CASSSSPFQTRKETQYF. CDR3 bases: TGTGCCAGCAGCTCCTCGCCCTTCCAGACTAGGAAGGAGACCCAGTACTTC.

There are a few counts of this clonotype. The chain carries TRBV6-5 and TRBJ2-6, with 9 nucleotides matching TRBD1. V shed 2 bases, J shed 1 base, and the junction held 6 bases outside the gene matches. Per the germline V gene, CDR1 is MNHEY and CDR2 is SVGAGI. The CDR3 has 18 residues. The CDR3 is CASSYVAQGASGANVLTF. CDR3 sequence (DNA): TGTGCCAGCAGTTACGTTGCACAGGGGGCATCTGGGGCCAACGTCCTGACTTTC.

A few counts support this clonotype. The chain joins TRBV6-5 to TRBJ1-5; unclear D gene. The CDR3 sequence is 13 residues long. V was cut by 4 bases and J by 7 bases, with 11 bases left in between. Germline lookup yields CDR1 MNHEY and CDR2 SVGAGI. In DNA form, the CDR3 reads TGTGCCAGCAGTTCTGAGAAGCGGCAGCCCCAGCATTTT. Encoded protein: CASSSEKRQPQHF.

This clonotype was seen a few times. The chain recombines TRBV9 with TRBJ1-3; 7 bases map to TRBD1. Germline V CDR1 and CDR2: SGDLS, YYNGEE. This CDR3 is 17 amino acids long. Trimming cost V 3 bases and J 2 bases; bases outside gene matches: 11. CDR3 sequence: CASSAGGTVKAGNTIYF. CDR3 bases: TGTGCCAGCAGCGCGGGAGGGACAGTGAAAGCTGGAAACACCATATATTTT.

This clonotype was counted between two and nine times. The rearrangement joins TRBV29-1 to TRBJ1-2; 9 nucleotides match TRBD1. The CDR3 consists of 17 residues. V was pared by 8 bases and J by 2 bases, with 18 bases of the junction left unmatched. CDR1 is SQVTM, CDR2 ANQGSEA, per germline. The CDR3 region has the DNA TGCAGCCCAACCCACTGGGACAGGGAAGAAGGAAACTATGGCTACACCTTC. Protein sequence: CSPTHWDREEGNYGYTF.

This clonotype was counted only a few times. One end of the junction does not line up with germline, which may come from a read error. The V and J genes are TRBV12-3 or TRBV12-4 and TRBJ2-2; 7 nucleotides align to TRBD1. CDR3 length: 19 amino acids. The chain's CDR3 is CACSLAKWEGGTYTGELFF. DNA of the CDR3: TGTGCCTGCAGTTTAGCGAAGTGGGAAGGGGGCACGTACACCGGGGAGCTGTTTTTT.

V and J are TRBV12-3 or TRBV12-4 and TRBJ2-3; D uncertain. The CDR3 extends over 11 amino acids. V dropped 6 bases and J dropped 5 bases, with 6 bases sitting between them. The CDR3 loop reads CASRGVDTQYF. CDR3 nucleotides: TGTGCCAGCAGAGGAGTAGATACGCAGTATTTT.

In its sample, this clonotype was seen a few times. The chain recombines TRBV11-2 with TRBJ1-2; D remains ambiguous. CDR3 length: 14 residues. Trimming took 5 bases from V and 5 from J, leaving 15 bases between them. Germline V lookup: CDR1 SGHAT, CDR2 FQNNGV. CDR3 in amino acids: CASSPAGAGYGYTF. The CDR3, as DNA: TGTGCCAGCAGCCCAGCGGGCGCAGGATATGGCTACACCTTC.

As concerns this clonotype: No conserved phenylalanine or tryptophan is present at the end of the CDR3, so a read error is the likely explanation. The chain employs TRBV9 and TRBJ1-1, with 10 bases identical to TRBD1. The CDR3 loop spans 16 amino acids. The trim removed 3 bases at V and 2 bases at J, leaving 7 bases unmatched. CDR1 SGDLS and CDR2 YYNGEE come from the germline V gene. In nucleotides, the CDR3 is TGTGCCAGCAGCGAGAACGACAGGGGGCCTAACACTGAAGCTTTCCTT. Encoded protein: CASSENDRGPNTEAFL.

This clonotype occurred a few times. The chain couples TRBV7-8 to TRBJ2-7; TRBD2 matches at 10 bases. Trimming cost V 7 bases and J 0 bases; bases outside gene matches: 9. CDR3 length equals 16 residues. CDR1 and CDR2 (germline): SGHVS, FQNEAQ. CDR3: CASTHHQRGGSYEQYF. CDR3 DNA sequence: TGTGCCAGCACCCACCACCAGCGGGGGGGCTCCTACGAGCAGTACTTC.

In its sample, this clonotype was seen a few times. This chain connects TRBV6-5 to TRBJ1-4, with a weak D call TRBD1 (5 bases). Trimming took off 5 bases at V and 8 bases at J, with 9 bases between the two ends. CDR3 length equals 12 residues. Germline V gene lookup returns CDR1 MNHEY and CDR2 SVGAGI. The CDR3 loop reads CASSPDREKLFF. The DNA for the CDR3 is TGTGCCAGCAGTCCAGACAGAGAAAAACTGTTTTTT.

V usage is TRBV5-5 and J usage is TRBJ2-2; D gene uncertain. CDR1 and CDR2 from the germline V gene are SGHKS and YYEKEE (reference sequence). CDR3 length: 13 residues. V was trimmed by 1 base and J by 7 bases, leaving 8 bases between them. CDR3 nucleotide sequence: TGTGCCAGCAGCTTGTTGGGCCACGGGGAGCTGTTTTTT. Protein: CASSLLGHGELFF.

The genes are TRBV11-2 and TRBJ2-5; TRBD2 matches 8 bases. The germline V gene has CDR1 SGHAT and CDR2 FQNNGV. The length of the CDR3 is 16 residues. The trim removed 5 bases at V and 5 bases at J, leaving 13 bases unmatched. CDR3 sequence: CASSPYPGGTKETQYF. The CDR3 DNA reads TGTGCCAGCAGCCCCTACCCGGGGGGGACGAAGGAGACCCAGTACTTC.

This clonotype has at least ten counts. This chain joins TRBV6-5 and TRBJ1-4; 9 bases fit TRBD1. Germline-derived CDR1 and CDR2 are MNHEY and SVGAGI. J was trimmed by 5 bases and V by 2 bases; bases with no gene match: 6. The CDR3 sequence is 16 residues long. The CDR3 sequence: CASSYGTGQTNEKLFF. The CDR3 bases are TGTGCCAGCAGTTACGGGACAGGGCAGACAAATGAAAAACTGTTTTTT.